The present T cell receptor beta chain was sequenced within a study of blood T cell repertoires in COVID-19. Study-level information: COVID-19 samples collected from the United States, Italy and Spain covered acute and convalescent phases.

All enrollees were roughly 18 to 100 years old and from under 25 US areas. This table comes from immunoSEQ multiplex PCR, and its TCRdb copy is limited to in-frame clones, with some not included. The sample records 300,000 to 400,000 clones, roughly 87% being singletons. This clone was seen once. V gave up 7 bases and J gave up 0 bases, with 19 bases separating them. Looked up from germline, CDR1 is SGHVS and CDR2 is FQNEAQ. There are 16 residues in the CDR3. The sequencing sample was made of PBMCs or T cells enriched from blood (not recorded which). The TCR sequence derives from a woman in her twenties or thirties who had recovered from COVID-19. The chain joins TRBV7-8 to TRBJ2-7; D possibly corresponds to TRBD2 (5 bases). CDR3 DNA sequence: TGTGCCAGCACCCCTACCCCGGGAACGCGCTCCTACGAGCAGTACTTC. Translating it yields CASTPTPGTRSYEQYF.